The 30 T cell receptor beta chains below all came from one sample that was sequenced in a study of shared clonotypes between healthy human individuals. The table came from immunoSEQ multiplex PCR; TCRdb's copy has only in-frame clones and leaves some out. This table has about 2.4 million clones, approximately 93% appearing once. The sample comprised naive CD4+ T cells from PBMCs. The subset was: CD45RA+ positively selected. The source of these receptors is a man between 18 and 29 years old in good health. Some clones in this sample may be carry-over from other donors' samples.

V gene TRBV4-1 combines with J gene TRBJ2-7, with 10 bases aligning to TRBD2. Trimming at V came to 4 bases and at J to 3 bases, leaving 9 bases not matched to a gene. The CDR3 extends over 16 amino acids. Germline V gene data show CDR1 as MGHRA and CDR2 as YSYEKL. CDR3 sequence (DNA): TGCGCCAGCAGCCCGAGAACTAGCGGGGCGCTCTACGAGCAGTACTTC. This gives the protein CASSPRTSGALYEQYF.

The V call is TRBV5-6, the J call TRBJ1-1, with a possible D match to TRBD1 (6 bases). Deletions cut 4 bases from V and 0 bases from J, with 19 bases between. The CDR3 is 17 amino acids. Germline loops: CDR1 SGHDT, CDR2 YYEEEE. CDR3 sequence: CASSGLGGRSLNTEAFF. CDR3 in DNA: TGTGCCAGCAGCGGTTTGGGGGGGCGGTCCTTGAACACTGAAGCTTTCTTT.

The gene calls are TRBV7-6 and TRBJ2-1; 7 bases fit TRBD2. V lost 1 base to trimming and J lost 3 bases; unmatched junction nucleotides: 6. This CDR3 spans 16 amino acids. The germline V gene encodes CDR1 SGHVS and CDR2 FNYEAQ. DNA for the CDR3: TGTGCCAGCAGCTTAGATTCAGCGGGACTCTACAATGAGCAGTTCTTC. Translated, it gives CASSLDSAGLYNEQFF.

Written as DNA, the CDR3 is TGTGCCAGTTCCGGGGATGCGGTAGATACGCAGTATTTT. Translated: CASSGDAVDTQYF. V and J are TRBV2 and TRBJ2-3; D might be TRBD2 (5 bases). CDR3 size: 13 residues. V lost 9 bases to trimming and J lost 5 bases, with 15 bases between them. Germline V gives CDR1 SNHLY, CDR2 FYNNEI.

The chain uses TRBV7-2 and TRBJ2-5, with a weak D call TRBD2 (6 bases). Trimming removed 5 bases from V and 2 bases from J, with 18 bases in between. The CDR3 length is 16 residues. Germline assignment: CDR1 SGHTA and CDR2 FQGNSA. The CDR3 here is CASSPRSGNPQETQYF. The CDR3 DNA reads TGTGCCAGCAGCCCCCGTAGCGGAAATCCTCAAGAGACCCAGTACTTC.

The chain employs TRBV6-1 and TRBJ1-2, with D perhaps matching TRBD1 (5 bases). This CDR3 has 12 amino acids. CDR1 MNHNS and CDR2 SASEGT come from the germline V gene. Trimming shortened V by 5 bases and J by 5 bases, and 9 bases separated the two germline ends. Here the CDR3 DNA reads TGTGCCAGCAGTCCCAGGGAATATGGCTACACCTTC. It specifies CASSPREYGYTF.

A note on this clone: Additional DNA sequences in this sample encode the identical CDR3. The rearrangement joins TRBV27 to TRBJ2-2; possible D gene TRBD1, 6 bases. The CDR3 contains 15 residues. Trimming removed 3 bases at V and 4 bases at J, with 12 bases between. Per germline, CDR1 MNHEY and CDR2 SMNVEV (reference sequence). This CDR3 reads CASSFRGVRTGELFF. CDR3 coding DNA: TGTGCCAGCAGTTTCAGGGGAGTCCGCACCGGGGAGCTGTTTTTT.

The chain links TRBV7-3 to TRBJ2-5; possibly TRBD1 for D (5 bases). With 1 base removed from V and 3 bases from J, the gap between germline ends came to 9 bases. The CDR3 is made up of 14 amino acids. Germline CDR1 and CDR2: SGHTA and FQGTGA. The CDR3, as DNA: TGTGCCAGCAGCTTAAGTCCAGGGAAAGAGACCCAGTACTTC. Residues: CASSLSPGKETQYF.

The V call is TRBV27, the J call TRBJ1-1, with TRBD1 identical over 7 bases. Germline loops: CDR1 MNHEY, CDR2 SMNVEV (reference sequence). The CDR3 contains 12 residues. Germline trimming cut 2 bases from V and 6 bases from J; bases unmatched to any gene: 0. CDR3 coding DNA: TGTGCCAGCAGTTTAACAGGGGCTGAAGCTTTCTTT. Its protein is CASSLTGAEAFF.

V is TRBV29-1 and J is TRBJ2-4, with TRBD1 matching 7 bases. This CDR3 contains 14 residues. CDR1 and CDR2 (germline): SQVTM, ANQGSEA. Trimming cost V 4 bases and J 4 bases; bases outside gene matches: 7. The CDR3 reads CSVGTGAYKNIQYF. The DNA for the CDR3 is TGCAGCGTTGGAACAGGGGCCTATAAAAACATTCAGTACTTC.

The chain couples TRBV12-5 to TRBJ2-7, with 8 positions matching TRBD1. The trim removed 4 bases at V and 3 bases at J, leaving 11 bases unmatched. The CDR3 totals 16 residues. Germline V gives CDR1 LGHNT, CDR2 FRNRAP. CDR3 sequence reads: CASGSYTLGTGYEQYF. DNA for the CDR3: TGTGCTAGTGGTTCCTACACCCTAGGGACAGGCTACGAGCAGTACTTC.

In the case of this clone: The same CDR3 also results from other DNA sequences found in this sample. The J gene is TRBJ2-1, the V gene TRBV9; a possible D gene is TRBD2 (6 bases). From germline, CDR1 is SGDLS and CDR2 YYNGEE. This CDR3 has 15 residues. Between the trimmed V and J ends, which lost 0 bases and 0 bases, there was a span of 7 bases. The CDR3 sequence is CASSVGGGSYNEQFF. CDR3 bases: TGTGCCAGCAGCGTAGGGGGAGGCTCCTACAATGAGCAGTTCTTC.

The rearrangement links TRBV7-8 to TRBJ2-2; D uncertain. The CDR3 is 16 residues long. Trimming removed 2 bases at V and 4 bases at J, with 14 bases between. The germline V gene has CDR1 SGHVS and CDR2 FQNEAQ. Written as DNA, the CDR3 is TGTGCCAGCAGCTTATTCCCAAGGATGGGCACCGGGGAGCTGTTTTTT. Amino acids: CASSLFPRMGTGELFF.

The V gene is TRBV6-1, the J gene TRBJ2-2; the D is unclear. This CDR3 is 13 amino acids long. The germline V gene has CDR1 MNHNS and CDR2 SASEGT. The V and J ends lost 6 bases and 1 base respectively, with 6 bases between them. The CDR3 protein is CASSLENTGELFF. The CDR3 DNA sequence: TGTGCCAGCAGCCTGGAGAACACCGGGGAGCTGTTTTTT.

J is TRBJ2-5 and V is TRBV5-5, with D uncertain. Trimming stripped 4 bases from V and 5 bases from J, with 9 bases between. The CDR3 is 12 residues long. Germline loops: CDR1 SGHKS, CDR2 YYEKEE (reference sequence). The CDR3 protein is CASSPTAETQYF. In DNA, the CDR3 is TGTGCCAGCAGCCCAACCGCGGAGACCCAGTACTTC.

The chain employs TRBV4-2 and TRBJ1-1, with D unresolved. V gave up 4 bases and J gave up 3 bases, with 6 bases separating them. This CDR3 contains 12 residues. Germline V gene data show CDR1 as LGHNA and CDR2 as YNFKEQ. The CDR3 sequence: CASSLRDTEAFF. In DNA form, the CDR3 reads TGTGCCAGCAGCCTACGAGACACTGAAGCTTTCTTT.

This clone was recorded a few times. This chain links TRBV7-9 with TRBJ1-5; possible D gene TRBD1, 5 bases. Germline lookup yields CDR1 SEHNR and CDR2 FQNEAQ (reference sequence). The length of the CDR3 is 16 residues. V was clipped by 3 bases and J by 6 bases, with 18 bases between them. CDR3 nucleotide sequence: TGTGCCAGCAGCTTGCAAATCGGGACGTGGCCTCAGCCCCAGCATTTT. Translating gives CASSLQIGTWPQPQHF.

The CDR3 bases are TGCGCCAGCATGCCCCAGGGGGGTGGAGAGACCCAGTACTTC. It translates to CASMPQGGGETQYF. This chain uses TRBV10-2 with TRBJ2-5; maybe TRBD1 (7 bases). This CDR3 contains 14 residues. V lost 7 bases, J lost 4 bases, and 16 bases lay in between. The germline V gene has CDR1 WSHSY and CDR2 SAAADI.

The chain employs TRBV7-3 and TRBJ2-2; D possibly corresponds to TRBD1 (5 bases). This CDR3 is 15 amino acids long. CDR1 is SGHTA, CDR2 FQGTGA, per germline. Trimming shortened V by 0 bases and J by 8 bases, and 13 bases separated the two germline ends. The CDR3 loop is CASSLTGPPSGELFF. Here the CDR3 DNA reads TGTGCCAGCAGCTTAACGGGGCCCCCTTCTGGGGAGCTGTTTTTT.

The chain recombines TRBV5-1 with TRBJ1-3; D ambiguous. Trimming left V 7 bases short and J 0 bases short, with 17 bases between. The CDR3 runs to 16 residues. Germline V gene data show CDR1 as SGHRS and CDR2 as YFSETQ. The CDR3 sequence is CASSPRRVSSGNTIYF. CDR3 in DNA: TGCGCCAGCTCCCCTCGAAGGGTGAGCTCTGGAAACACCATATATTTT.

This clone has only a few counts. This chain joins TRBV28 and TRBJ1-5; D might be TRBD1 (5 bases). The V gene's germline CDR1 is MDHEN and CDR2 SYDVKM. Deletions cut 2 bases from V and 6 bases from J, with 11 bases between. There are 14 residues in the CDR3. CDR3 loop: CASSLGAFGQPQHF. The CDR3 nucleotides are TGTGCCAGCAGTTTAGGGGCTTTCGGTCAGCCCCAGCATTTT.

The chain recombines TRBV29-1 with TRBJ2-1; possibly TRBD2 for D (6 bases). The CDR3 covers 12 residues. Per germline, CDR1 SQVTM and CDR2 ANQGSEA. Deletions cut 7 bases from V and 9 bases from J, with 16 bases between. The CDR3 protein is CSAKTRNTEQFF. As DNA, the CDR3 is TGCAGCGCTAAGACTAGAAACACTGAGCAGTTCTTC.

The V and J genes are TRBV18 and TRBJ2-3; D call uncertain. This CDR3 region has 14 residues. Trimming cost V 3 bases and J 4 bases, with 11 bases left between them. Per germline, CDR1 KGHSH and CDR2 LQKENI. The CDR3 reads CASSPQAPADTQYF. CDR3 sequence (DNA): TGTGCCAGCTCACCGCAGGCTCCGGCAGATACGCAGTATTTT.

CDR3 residues: CAKIRTSGSPPSYNEQFF. In nucleotides, the CDR3 is TGTGCCAAAATACGGACTAGCGGGAGCCCCCCCTCCTACAATGAGCAGTTCTTC. This chain uses TRBV27 with TRBJ2-1; TRBD2 agrees at 13 bases. Germline V lookup: CDR1 MNHEY, CDR2 SMNVEV (reference sequence). V lost 10 bases, J lost 0 bases, and 12 bases stayed unmatched. The CDR3 runs to 18 residues.

The chain joins TRBV5-5 to TRBJ2-2; D gene unclear. This CDR3 region has 13 residues. Per the germline V gene, CDR1 is SGHKS and CDR2 is YYEKEE (reference sequence). Trimming removed 4 bases at V and 6 bases at J, with 10 bases between. The CDR3 loop is CASSGGSSGELFF. For the CDR3, the DNA is TGTGCCAGCAGCGGTGGGTCGTCCGGGGAGCTGTTTTTT. Together with reference TRBV5-5 and TRBJ2-2, the CDR3 gives the full variable domain: DAGVTQSPTHLIKTRGQQVTLRCSPISGHKSVSWYQQVLGQGPQFIFQYYEKEERGRGNFPDRFSARQFPNYSSELNVNALLLGDSALYLCASSGGSSGELFFGEGSRLTVL.

Only a few counts were recorded for this clone. The chain employs TRBV5-1 and TRBJ1-1, with D uncertain. V was shortened by 0 bases and J by 6 bases, with 9 bases between the two germline ends. Germline V lookup: CDR1 SGHRS, CDR2 YFSETQ. The CDR3 length is 13 residues. The CDR3 spells CASSLDGRPEAFF. The CDR3 nucleotides read TGCGCCAGCAGCTTGGATGGCAGACCTGAAGCTTTCTTT.

The V call is TRBV28, the J call TRBJ1-3; TRBD1 might be the D (5 bases). Trimming left V 2 bases short and J 4 bases short, with 18 bases between. Germline V gives CDR1 MDHEN, CDR2 SYDVKM. The CDR3 is 17 residues long. CDR3 protein: CASSLPGAGSDGNTIYF. As DNA, the CDR3 is TGTGCCAGCAGTTTACCCGGGGCGGGGTCTGACGGAAACACCATATATTTT.

The table lists this clone with a count of one. The V gene is TRBV28, the J gene TRBJ1-4; 10 nucleotides align to TRBD1. The junction had 4 bases not matched to a gene; V was cut back by 2 bases and J by 4 bases. The length of the CDR3 is 16 residues. The germline CDR1 and CDR2 sequences are MDHEN and SYDVKM. The CDR3 region has the DNA TGTGCCAGCAGTTTAGTAGGGACAGGGGATAATGAAAAACTGTTTTTT. This gives the protein CASSLVGTGDNEKLFF. The full variable domain, with the rest looked up from reference TRBV28 and TRBJ1-4, is DVKVTQSSRYLVKRTGEKVFLECVQDMDHENMFWYRQDPGLGLRLIYFSYDVKMKEKGDIPEGYSVSREKKERFSLILESASTNQTSMYLCASSLVGTGDNEKLFFGSGTQLSVL.

The gene calls are TRBV2 and TRBJ2-3; TRBD1 or TRBD2 may be the D gene (5 bases each). Germline values: CDR1 SNHLY, CDR2 FYNNEI. There are 12 residues in the CDR3. V lost 4 bases to trimming and J lost 9 bases, with 11 bases between them. CDR3 amino acids: CASSGDERTQYF. The CDR3 coding sequence is TGTGCCAGCAGTGGGGACGAGCGGACGCAGTATTTT. Full variable domain (rest looked up from reference TRBV2 and TRBJ2-3): EPEVTQTPSHQVTQMGQEVILRCVPISNHLYFYWYRQILGQKVEFLVSFYNNEISEKSEIFDDQFSVERPDGSNFTLKIRSTKLEDSAMYFCASSGDERTQYFGPGTRLTVL.

The V and J genes are TRBV2 and TRBJ1-1; D perhaps matches TRBD1 (5 bases). From germline, CDR1 is SNHLY and CDR2 FYNNEI. V lost 4 bases to trimming and J lost 1 base, with 10 bases between them. This CDR3 has 14 amino acids. DNA of the CDR3: TGTGCCAGCAGTGTCCGGACAACGAACACTGAAGCTTTCTTT. Translating gives CASSVRTTNTEAFF.